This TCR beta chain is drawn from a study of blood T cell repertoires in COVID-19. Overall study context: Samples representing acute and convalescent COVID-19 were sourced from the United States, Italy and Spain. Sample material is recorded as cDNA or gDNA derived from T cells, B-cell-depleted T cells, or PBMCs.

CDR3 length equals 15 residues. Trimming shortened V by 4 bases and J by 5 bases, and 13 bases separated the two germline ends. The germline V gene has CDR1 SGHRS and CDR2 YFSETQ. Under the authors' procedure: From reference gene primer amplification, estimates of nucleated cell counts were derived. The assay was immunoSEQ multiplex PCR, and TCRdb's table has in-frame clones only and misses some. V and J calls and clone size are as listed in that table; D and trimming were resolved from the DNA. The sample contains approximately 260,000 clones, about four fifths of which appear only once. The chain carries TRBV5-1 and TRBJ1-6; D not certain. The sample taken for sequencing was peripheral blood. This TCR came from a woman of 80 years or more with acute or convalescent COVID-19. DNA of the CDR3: TGCGCCAGCAGCCCGGACTTGAGGAATAATTCACCCCTCCACTTT. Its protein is CASSPDLRNNSPLHF.